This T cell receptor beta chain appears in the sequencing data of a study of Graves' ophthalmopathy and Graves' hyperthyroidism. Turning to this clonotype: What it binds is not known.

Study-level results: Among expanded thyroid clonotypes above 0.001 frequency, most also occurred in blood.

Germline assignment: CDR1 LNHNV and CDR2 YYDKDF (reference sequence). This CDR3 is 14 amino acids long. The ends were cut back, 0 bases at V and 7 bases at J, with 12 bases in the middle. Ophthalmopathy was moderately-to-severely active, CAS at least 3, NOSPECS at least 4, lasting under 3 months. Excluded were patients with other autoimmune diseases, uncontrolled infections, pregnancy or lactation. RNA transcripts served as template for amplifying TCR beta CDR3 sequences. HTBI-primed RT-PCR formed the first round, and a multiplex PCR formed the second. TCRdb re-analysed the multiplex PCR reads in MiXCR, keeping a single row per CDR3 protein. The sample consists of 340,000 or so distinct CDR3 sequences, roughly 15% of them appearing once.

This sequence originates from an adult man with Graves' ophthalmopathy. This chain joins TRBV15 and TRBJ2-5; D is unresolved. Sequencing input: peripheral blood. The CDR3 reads CATSRDRALGTQYF. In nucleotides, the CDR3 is TGTGCCACCAGCAGAGATAGGGCCCTTGGGACCCAGTACTTC.